In this sample, the clone carrying this T cell receptor beta chain turned up a few times. Its antigen is unknown. Per the germline V gene, CDR1 is MNHEY and CDR2 is SVGAGI. Trimming stripped 4 bases from V and 8 bases from J, with 8 bases between. The CDR3 length is 12 residues. The data were taken from a study of T cell responses to AZD1222 COVID-19 vaccine. Study-wide points: Repertoire sampling happened only post peak T cell response. Two AZD1222 doses significantly raised spike-specific TCR breadth and depth over controls.

Sequencing was performed with immunoSEQ multiplex PCR; in TCRdb, only in-frame clones are kept and a portion is missing. There are about 120,000 clones in the sample; around 86% occur only once, and roughly 1.2% lies in the top ten. This sequence was found in an adult in good health. J is TRBJ2-2 and V is TRBV6-5; tentative D call: TRBD2 (5 bases). The sequences come from peripheral blood, collected on day 0 of AZD1222 vaccination. CDR3 region: CASSWRGGELFF. CDR3 in DNA: TGTGCCAGCAGTTGGCGAGGGGGGGAGCTGTTTTTT.